These 22 T cell receptor beta chains came from one sample sequenced in a study of blood T cells in healthy people across ages. The authors ran a second PCR of 7 to 11 cycles using a sample-barcoded 5' primer and a J-beta primer mix. MiXCR, applied by TCRdb to the 5' RACE reads, yields one record per CDR3 protein. The repertoire holds 1.4 million to 1.5 million distinct CDR3 sequences, with 42% as singletons. Sequencing used blood. All receptors derive from a young woman in good health.

The rearrangement joins TRBV5-1 to TRBJ2-3, with D perhaps TRBD1 (6 bases). This CDR3 spans 16 amino acids. Germline CDR1 and CDR2: SGHRS and YFSETQ. V lost 4 bases to trimming and J lost 0 bases, with 15 bases between them. CDR3 in DNA: TGCGCCAGCAGCACCGGGACATTAAAGAGCACAGATACGCAGTATTTT. Its protein product is CASSTGTLKSTDTQYF.

The chain joins TRBV7-3 to TRBJ2-3; D gene uncertain. This CDR3 spans 12 amino acids. V was pared by 5 bases and J by 9 bases, with 12 bases between. The germline V gene encodes CDR1 SGHTA and CDR2 FQGTGA. The CDR3 nucleotides are TGTGCCAGCAGCCCCAGCACCGGCACGCAGTATTTT. This translates into CASSPSTGTQYF.

This clonotype was seen more than once but under ten times. The chain recombines TRBV7-2 with TRBJ2-3; 10 bases are shared with TRBD2. Germline-derived CDR1 and CDR2 are SGHTA and FQGNSA. CDR3 length: 15 amino acids. V shed 3 bases, J shed 5 bases, and the junction held 5 bases outside the gene matches. This CDR3 reads CASSFGSGRGDTQYF. CDR3 bases: TGTGCCAGCAGCTTCGGAAGCGGGAGGGGAGATACGCAGTATTTT.

In this sample, this clonotype turned up a few times. The V call is TRBV25-1, the J call TRBJ1-1; no firm D call. The V gene lost 4 bases and the J gene lost 4 bases, with 13 bases spanning the gap. Germline CDR1 MGHDK, CDR2 SYGVNS. CDR3 size: 14 residues. In DNA form, the CDR3 reads TGTGCCAGCAGTGGACCGTTAGTAGGCACTGAAGCTTTCTTT. Translating gives CASSGPLVGTEAFF.

The rearrangement joins TRBV9 to TRBJ2-3; TRBD1 or TRBD2 may be the D gene (6 bases each). The CDR3 covers 15 residues. Germline loops: CDR1 SGDLS, CDR2 YYNGEE. V was cut by 4 bases and J by 3 bases, with 15 bases left in between. Written as DNA, the CDR3 is TGTGCCAGCAGCCCCCACGGGGGCGAGACAGATACGCAGTATTTT. Amino acid sequence: CASSPHGGETDTQYF.

This clonotype occurred a few times. J is TRBJ2-2 and V is TRBV6-5, with TRBD1 as a possible D gene (5 bases). The CDR3 consists of 15 residues. V lost 2 bases to trimming and J lost 3 bases, with 10 bases between them. CDR1 is MNHEY and CDR2 is SVGAGI in the germline V gene. For the CDR3, the DNA is TGTGCCAGCAGTTACGGGCAGGGCGACACCGGGGAGCTGTTTTTT. It translates to CASSYGQGDTGELFF.

The chain employs TRBV7-6 and TRBJ2-5; D unclear. With the DNA end fitting TRBJ2-7 better, the J assignment may be wrong. This CDR3 has 13 residues. Germline CDR1 reads SGHVS; CDR2 reads FNYEAQ. CDR3 nucleotide sequence: TGTGCCAGCAGCCCATACCCCAAGGACGAGCAGTACTTC. Translating it yields CASSPYPKDEQYF.

This clonotype was seen at least ten times. It may be a read error: a sequence one base away is much more abundant. The rearrangement uses TRBV29-1 and TRBJ1-5, with D perhaps matching TRBD1 (5 bases). The V end was cut by 5 bases, the J end by 3 bases, with 17 bases between. Germline V gene sequence: CDR1 SQVTM, CDR2 ANQGSEA. The CDR3 is 15 residues long. The CDR3: CSVTTAGTVNQPQHF. CDR3 nucleotides: TGCAGCGTTACGACTGCCGGGACGGTCAATCAGCCCCAGCATTTT.

This clonotype showed up just a few times. The CDR3 DNA is TGTGCCAGCAGCCCCGGGATAGTACAAGAGACCCAGTACTTC. Protein sequence: CASSPGIVQETQYF. The rearrangement links TRBV7-8 to TRBJ2-5, with a possible D match to TRBD2 (5 bases). CDR1 and CDR2 (germline): SGHVS, FQNEAQ. This CDR3 has 14 amino acids. The V and J ends lost 5 bases and 2 bases respectively, with 12 bases between them.

The DNA of the CDR3 is TGTGCCAGCAGTTTAAACCCGGGCACAGATACGCAGTATTTT. This gives the protein CASSLNPGTDTQYF. V and J are TRBV27 and TRBJ2-3; D is unresolved. Trimming removed 2 bases at V and 1 base at J, with 7 bases between. Germline-derived CDR1 and CDR2 are MNHEY and SMNVEV (reference sequence). The CDR3 is 14 residues long.

The rearrangement joins TRBV6-8 to TRBJ2-5; no clear D. The V end was cut by 4 bases, the J end by 2 bases, with 20 bases between. The CDR3 totals 17 residues. CDR1 is MNHGY, CDR2 SAAAGT, per germline. CDR3 in amino acids: CASSSPPDGEKQETQYF. In nucleotides, the CDR3 is TGTGCCAGCAGTTCACCCCCGGATGGGGAAAAACAAGAGACCCAGTACTTC.

This clonotype was seen repeatedly, ten times or more. V gene TRBV5-1 combines with J gene TRBJ2-5; D might be TRBD1 (6 bases). V was shortened by 0 bases and J by 1 base, with 7 bases between the two germline ends. The germline V gene encodes CDR1 SGHRS and CDR2 YFSETQ. This CDR3 spans 14 amino acids. CDR3 sequence: CASSLGQAQETQYF. The DNA of the CDR3 is TGCGCCAGCAGCTTGGGACAGGCCCAAGAGACCCAGTACTTC.

The gene calls are TRBV2 and TRBJ2-5; TRBD1 might be the D (6 bases). Germline V gene data show CDR1 as SNHLY and CDR2 as FYNNEI. Trimming took 4 bases from V and 0 from J, leaving 12 bases between them. The CDR3 runs to 15 residues. The DNA of the CDR3 is TGTGCCAGCAGTGGGAACAGGGCTCACCAAGAGACCCAGTACTTC. Protein: CASSGNRAHQETQYF.

As concerns this clonotype: The germline gene is not matched at one end of the junction; a read error may be the cause. The CDR3 region has the DNA TGTGCCAGCAGTTTTGGCGGAGATGGAACCACCATATATTTT. It specifies CASSFGGDGTTIYF. The rearrangement uses TRBV12-3 or TRBV12-4 and TRBJ1-3; D gene unclear. The CDR3 loop spans 14 amino acids.

The chain has TRBV20-1 and TRBJ2-7; the D is unclear. CDR3 length equals 14 residues. V lost 0 bases to trimming and J lost 0 bases, with 9 bases between them. Germline V CDR1 and CDR2: DFQATT, SNEGSKA (reference sequence). In nucleotides, the CDR3 is TGCAGTGCTAGAGATTCGGGCACCTCCTACGAGCAGTACTTC. The encoded protein is CSARDSGTSYEQYF.

The genes are TRBV29-1 and TRBJ2-1; 10 bases match TRBD1. CDR1 SQVTM and CDR2 ANQGSEA come from the germline V gene. After removal of 3 bases from V and 6 bases from J, the junction contained 8 bases not matched to a gene. This CDR3 spans 15 amino acids. CDR3 DNA sequence: TGCAGCGTTGAGTCTCGTGGGACAGGGGTCAATGAGCAGTTCTTC. Translated: CSVESRGTGVNEQFF.

This clonotype was seen more than once but under ten times. The chain uses TRBV12-3 or TRBV12-4 and TRBJ1-4; D might be TRBD1 (5 bases). The CDR3 runs 15 residues. V lost 5 bases to trimming and J lost 2 bases, with 12 bases between them. CDR3 DNA sequence: TGTGCCAGCAGTCCAGGGACTCAGACTAATGAAAAACTGTTTTTT. Protein sequence: CASSPGTQTNEKLFF.

This clonotype occurred once. The V and J genes are TRBV7-9 and TRBJ2-1; D perhaps matches TRBD2 (7 bases). V shed 7 bases and J shed 9 bases, with 19 bases lying between them. The length of the CDR3 is 14 residues. Looked up from germline, CDR1 is SEHNR and CDR2 is FQNEAQ (reference sequence). This CDR3 is CASNRRGGPPEQFF. DNA for the CDR3: TGTGCCAGCAACCGTAGGGGGGGCCCACCTGAGCAGTTCTTC. The complete variable domain, with remaining parts taken from reference TRBV7-9 and TRBJ2-1, reads DTGVSQNPRHKITKRGQNVTFRCDPISEHNRLYWYRQTLGQGPEFLTYFQNEAQLEKSRLLSDRFSAERPKGSFSTLEIQRTEQGDSAMYLCASNRRGGPPEQFFGPGTRLTVL.

The rearrangement links TRBV9 to TRBJ2-3; 11 bases align to TRBD2. CDR1 and CDR2 from the germline V gene are SGDLS and YYNGEE. This CDR3 spans 16 amino acids. V shed 2 bases, J shed 5 bases, and the junction held 7 bases outside the gene matches. The CDR3 region has the DNA TGTGCCAGCAGCGTCCTTAGCGGGGGGGCCTTAGATACGCAGTATTTT. This sequence encodes CASSVLSGGALDTQYF.

The V gene is TRBV7-8, the J gene TRBJ2-1; 9 positions agree with TRBD2. The V segment lost 1 base and the J segment 8 bases; nucleotides outside the gene matches: 3. Germline lookup yields CDR1 SGHVS and CDR2 FQNEAQ. The CDR3 loop spans 14 amino acids. The CDR3 nucleotides are TGTGCCAGCAGCTTAGGCCTAGCGGGATATGAGCAGTTCTTC. It is translated as CASSLGLAGYEQFF.

This sequence joins TRBV10-2 and TRBJ2-7; no clear D. The V gene's germline CDR1 is WSHSY and CDR2 SAAADI. Trimming cost V 3 bases and J 0 bases, with 12 bases left between them. The CDR3 covers 15 residues. The CDR3 DNA is TGCGCCAGCAGTGACGTACCTCACAGCTCCTACGAGCAGTACTTC. Translated: CASSDVPHSSYEQYF.

This clonotype was observed many times. The gene calls are TRBV9 and TRBJ2-5; D not certain. Per the germline V gene, CDR1 is SGDLS and CDR2 is YYNGEE. V was shortened by 0 bases and J by 2 bases, with 5 bases between the two germline ends. This CDR3 contains 13 residues. The CDR3 loop is CASSVGPQETQYF. The DNA for the CDR3 is TGTGCCAGCAGCGTAGGACCTCAAGAGACCCAGTACTTC.